This TCR beta chain was identified during a study of PD-1 blockade in classical Hodgkin lymphoma. Sequencing was performed with immunoSEQ multiplex PCR; in TCRdb, only in-frame clones are kept and a portion is missing. The profile shows fewer than 25,000 clones, 80% to 90% of them singletons. V was pared by 0 bases and J by 4 bases, with 4 bases of the junction left unmatched. The CDR3 spans 16 residues. Looked up from germline, CDR1 is LGHNA and CDR2 is YSLEER. Notes on the study in general: A reduction in baseline TCR diversity was reportedly seen in newly diagnosed patients relative to healthy donors. Whereas CD4+ TCR diversity had risen significantly by C4D1, CD8+ TCR diversity had not. Complete responders' diversity at baseline resembled that of newly diagnosed patients.

As concerns this clone: What it recognizes is unknown.

Following autologous stem cell transplantation, relapse occurred in every patient, and exposure to brentuximab vedotin varied. Best overall response was complete response, partial response or progressive disease in these relapsed/refractory classical Hodgkin lymphoma patients. The sequence came from a human donor with classical Hodgkin lymphoma. The V call is TRBV4-3, the J call TRBJ1-5; TRBD1 agrees at 9 bases. Sequenced material: peripheral blood mononuclear cells (PBMCs), taken before the second cycle of nivolumab. The CDR3 sequence: CASSQEGTGRNQPQHF. The CDR3 nucleotides are TGCGCCAGCAGCCAAGAAGGGACAGGGAGGAATCAGCCCCAGCATTTT.